This T cell receptor beta chain is from a study of T cells in Graves' hyperthyroidism and ophthalmopathy (dated by TCRdb to about 2019). Some background on the complete study: Peripheral blood samples were taken at the time of initial diagnosis, prior to any treatment. To identify TCR V-J signatures that set the groups apart, the researchers used a discovery cohort of 100 patients, made up of 43 with Graves' ophthalmopathy and some 60 with stable Graves' hyperthyroidism. Prospective prediction of ophthalmopathy was tested in an independent validation cohort of some 19 hyperthyroidism patients and 17 patients who later progressed to ophthalmopathy. The 100 discovery patients were divided at random into training and test sets in a 7:3 ratio. Thyroid tissue and blood T-cell repertoires from over 5 Graves' hyperthyroidism patients were also compared in the study. After blood sampling, hyperthyroidism patients were treated with methimazole at a starting dose of 30 mg daily, and ophthalmopathy patients were treated with high-dose intravenous methylprednisolone. TCR Vbeta CDR3 sequencing of 135 peripheral blood samples (under 45 ophthalmopathy, over 70 hyperthyroidism and 17 progressor patients) is reported in the paper.

On the study overall, not on this receptor specifically: No statistical method was used to fix the sample size in advance, and group allocation was not hidden from the investigators. Blood samples also contained most of the expanded thyroid clonotypes (frequency above 0.001), which suggests that blood repertoires may reflect thyroid immune responses. Ophthalmopathy was separated from stable hyperthyroidism by a 13 V-J signature model, with around 88% sensitivity and just over 81% specificity obtained in cross-validation and 80%/75% obtained in testing. In validation, the model predicted progression to ophthalmopathy with around 71% sensitivity and over 72% specificity, a median of 6.5 months before onset.

As encoded in the germline V gene (reference sequence), CDR1 is GTSNPN while CDR2 is SVGIG. The CDR3, from cysteine to phenylalanine, totals 15 residues. Just the 45-base CDR3 DNA is kept, in frame starting at base 1. V is cut by 1 base and J by 4 bases, and the space between the germline ends is 16 bases. Amplification of TCR beta CDR3 regions was carried out from RNA transcripts. For the first round of RT-PCR on the TCR CDR3, the HTBI primer set was used together with the Qiagen OneStep RT-PCR kit. A second multiplex PCR round built the libraries, followed by size selection and purification. Sequencing of the libraries was done on an Illumina HiSeq2000 using paired-end 100 bp reads. On the authors' methods: Raw data were processed with SOAPnuke, discarding reads with adapters, uncalled bases, mean Phred below 15, or no exact constant-primer or identifier match. COPE v1.2.5 was used to merge high-quality paired reads, and clonotypes were defined as unique nucleotide sequences. Clonotypes were aligned to IMGT TRBV, TRBD and TRBJ reference segments using MiTCR v1.1. Only V-J combinations with frequency above 0.0001, covering roughly 99% of repertoires, were analysed. A TCS score was defined as the ratio of F50 (clonal expansion) to E x V (chaos), with BLOSUM62-based TCRdist applied between CDR3 peptides within each V-J. Welch's t-statistics and random forest reduced several hundred V-J features to 13, which were used in a naive Bayes classifier (R e1071). TCRdb reworked the public reads: Q25 trimming with fastp, MiXCR clone assembly, productive beta chains retained. Each record represents a unique CDR3 protein, reported with the most common genes and DNA among its rows. The V and J calls come from TCRdb's annotation, not from the publication. For this sample there are roughly 500,000 distinct CDR3 sequences; about 15% appear just once. 5.8% of the sample rests with the top ten.

Hyperthyroidism patients were aged 18 to 65 years and newly diagnosed, with disease duration of less than 2 months. Patients with uncontrolled infections, other autoimmune diseases, pregnancy or lactation were excluded. Clinical symptoms, serum thyroxine and TRAb, thyroid ultrasound, and orbital computed tomography formed the basis for the diagnoses. For progressor patients, blood was drawn at the first diagnosis of hyperthyroidism, before any ophthalmopathy symptoms had appeared. PBMCs were isolated from about 9.2 ml of fresh peripheral blood by Ficoll-Paque density gradient centrifugation. Patients classed as progressors first received a Graves' hyperthyroidism diagnosis and then went on to develop ophthalmopathy during follow-up. Total RNA was extracted with Trizol reagent, and quality was checked on an Agilent 2100 Bioanalyzer. This clonotype came up a few times. The specificity of this receptor is unknown. No clone much larger than this one lies a single base away; base qualities are absent.

The clonotype was recovered from a woman in her twenties or thirties with Graves' hyperthyroidism that later progressed to Graves' ophthalmopathy. The chain uses TRBV30 and TRBJ1-2; the D gene assignment is ambiguous. The sequenced sample was blood. The nucleotide sequence is TGTGCCTGGAGTGGACGGGGAGGCAGTTCCTATGGCTACACCTTC. Its protein reads: CAWSGRGGSSYGYTF.